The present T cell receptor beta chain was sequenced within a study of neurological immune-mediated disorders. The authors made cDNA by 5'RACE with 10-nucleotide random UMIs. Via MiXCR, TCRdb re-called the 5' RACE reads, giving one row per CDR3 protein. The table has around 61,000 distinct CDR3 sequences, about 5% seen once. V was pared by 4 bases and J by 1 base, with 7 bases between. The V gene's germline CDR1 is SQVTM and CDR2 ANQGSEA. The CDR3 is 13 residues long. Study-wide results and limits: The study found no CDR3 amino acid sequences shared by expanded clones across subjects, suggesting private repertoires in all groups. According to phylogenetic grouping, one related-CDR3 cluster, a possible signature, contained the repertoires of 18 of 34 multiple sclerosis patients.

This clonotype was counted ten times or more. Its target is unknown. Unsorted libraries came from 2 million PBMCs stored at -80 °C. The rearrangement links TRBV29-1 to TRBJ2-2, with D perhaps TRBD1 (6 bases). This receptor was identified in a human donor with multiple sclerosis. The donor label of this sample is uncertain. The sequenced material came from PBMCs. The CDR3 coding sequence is TGCAGCGTTGCGACAGGGAACACCGGGGAGCTGTTTTTT. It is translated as CSVATGNTGELFF.